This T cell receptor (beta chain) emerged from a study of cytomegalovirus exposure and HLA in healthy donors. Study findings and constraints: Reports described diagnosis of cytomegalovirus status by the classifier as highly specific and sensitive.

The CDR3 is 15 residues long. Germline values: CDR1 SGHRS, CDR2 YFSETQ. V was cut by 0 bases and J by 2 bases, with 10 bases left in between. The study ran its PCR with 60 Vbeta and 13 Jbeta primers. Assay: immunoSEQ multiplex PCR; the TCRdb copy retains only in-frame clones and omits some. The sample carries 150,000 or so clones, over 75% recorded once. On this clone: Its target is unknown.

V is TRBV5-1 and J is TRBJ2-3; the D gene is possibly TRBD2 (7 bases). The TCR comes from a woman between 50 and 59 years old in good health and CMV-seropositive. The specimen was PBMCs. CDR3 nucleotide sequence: TGCGCCAGCAGCTTGGGCGGGGGCGACACAGATACGCAGTATTTT. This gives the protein CASSLGGGDTDTQYF.